Here is one TCR beta chain with its context. The CDR3 contains 15 residues. The germline V gene has CDR1 MNHEY and CDR2 SMNVEV (reference sequence). Trimming at V came to 5 bases and at J to 2 bases, leaving 8 bases not matched to a gene. This sample was included in a study of blood T cell repertoires in COVID-19. Study in general: Samples representing acute and convalescent COVID-19 were sourced from the United States, Italy and Spain. T cells, B-cell-depleted T cells, or PBMCs provided the cDNA or gDNA that served as material.

In the study's own analysis: Estimation of nucleated cell counts was performed using reference gene primer amplification. Data came from immunoSEQ multiplex PCR; TCRdb stores just in-frame clones and leaves some out. The DNA gave D and trimming, while V, J and clone size come from that table. The sample carries approximately 60,000 clones, around 88% recorded once. The TCR sequence derives from a human donor in a cohort sampled during active COVID-19. The sequencing sample was made of peripheral blood. The genes are TRBV27 and TRBJ2-7; 8 bases are a match to TRBD2. The CDR3 region has the DNA TGTGCCAGCAGTCCCCAAGCGGGGGCTACCTACGAGCAGTACTTC. This codes for CASSPQAGATYEQYF.